These 24 T cell receptor beta chains were sequenced from one sample in a study of blood T cell repertoires in COVID-19. Sequenced by immunoSEQ multiplex PCR; TCRdb stores in-frame clones only, minus some. The sample gives some 270,000 clones, around 90% of which show up once; 1.5% to 2% is in the top ten. Sample: PBMCs or T cells enriched from blood (not recorded which). The receptors originated from a woman between 40 and 55 years old who had recovered from COVID-19.

A note on this clone: Other DNA sequences from this sample encode an identical CDR3 as well. The genes are TRBV6-5 and TRBJ1-3; D remains unclear. Trimming took off 2 bases at V and 2 bases at J, with 10 bases between the two ends. This CDR3 is built from 15 residues. Germline V gives CDR1 MNHEY, CDR2 SVGAGI. CDR3 loop: CASSYRRTTGNTIYF. The CDR3 DNA reads TGTGCCAGCAGTTACAGGAGGACGACTGGAAACACCATATATTTT.

The chain joins TRBV7-9 to TRBJ1-6, with D perhaps matching TRBD1 (5 bases). V was pared by 5 bases and J by 2 bases, with 10 bases between. The germline gives CDR1 SEHNR, CDR2 FQNEAQ (reference sequence). This CDR3 is built from 15 residues. The CDR3 DNA is TGTGCCAGCAGCCCCGGGGGGACCTATAATTCACCCCTCCACTTT. This encodes CASSPGGTYNSPLHF. The full variable domain, its missing parts supplied by reference TRBV7-9 and TRBJ1-6, is DTGVSQNPRHKITKRGQNVTFRCDPISEHNRLYWYRQTLGQGPEFLTYFQNEAQLEKSRLLSDRFSAERPKGSFSTLEIQRTEQGDSAMYLCASSPGGTYNSPLHFGNGTRLTVT.

This clone was recorded only once. The chain recombines TRBV7-3 with TRBJ1-6, with 7 bases that match TRBD1. The CDR3 runs 15 residues. V shed 5 bases and J 7 bases; nucleotides not matched to a gene: 8. Germline assignment: CDR1 SGHTA and CDR2 FQGTGA. CDR3 loop: CASSREGATNSPLHF. The DNA of the CDR3 is TGTGCCAGCAGCCGGGAGGGGGCAACGAATTCACCCCTCCACTTT. Drawing the rest from reference TRBV7-3 and TRBJ1-6, the complete variable domain is GAGVSQTPSNKVTEKGKYVELRCDPISGHTALYWYRQSLGQGPEFLIYFQGTGAADDSGLPNDRFFAVRPEGSVSTLKIQRTERGDSAVYLCASSREGATNSPLHFGNGTRLTVT.

This clone was counted once. This chain uses TRBV5-4 with TRBJ2-3; D remains ambiguous. The V end was cut by 0 bases, the J end by 6 bases, with 8 bases between. CDR1 and CDR2 (germline): SGHNT, YYREEE (reference sequence). The CDR3 is 13 amino acids. The CDR3 reads CASSLDVADTQYF. The CDR3 bases are TGTGCCAGCAGCTTGGACGTCGCGGATACGCAGTATTTT.

About this clone: Other DNA variants within this sample encode the same CDR3. This chain joins TRBV6-1 and TRBJ1-2; D may be TRBD1 (6 bases). In germline, CDR1 is MNHNS, CDR2 SASEGT. The CDR3 is made up of 14 amino acids. The ends were cut back, 1 base at V and 4 bases at J, with 10 bases in the middle. The CDR3 nucleotides are TGTGCCAGCAGTGAAGGGACAGACAGCTATGGCTACACCTTC. Amino acids: CASSEGTDSYGYTF.

The chain uses TRBV5-1 and TRBJ2-5, with 11 bases aligning to TRBD1. CDR1 is SGHRS and CDR2 is YFSETQ in the germline V gene. The CDR3 spans 16 residues. J lost 4 bases, V lost 3 bases, and 8 bases had no gene match. The DNA for the CDR3 is TGCGCCAGCAGCTCCGGACAGGGGGCTGACCGAGAGACCCAGTACTTC. Amino acid sequence: CASSSGQGADRETQYF.

This clone was seen once. As DNA, the CDR3 is TGTGCCATCAGTGAGTTAGTCAATGAGCAGTTCTTC. Translated: CAISELVNEQFF. The chain couples TRBV10-3 to TRBJ2-1; D is unclear. Germline CDR1 is ENHRY and CDR2 is SYGVKD. The V end was cut by 1 base, the J end by 6 bases, with 4 bases between. The CDR3 sequence is 12 residues long.

This sequence joins TRBV6-1 and TRBJ1-1; D is perhaps TRBD1 (5 bases). Trimming removed 3 bases at V and 5 bases at J, with 10 bases between. The germline V gene has CDR1 MNHNS and CDR2 SASEGT. This CDR3 spans 13 amino acids. CDR3 DNA: TGTGCCAGCAGTGAGCCAGGGTGGACTGAAGCTTTCTTT. Amino acid sequence: CASSEPGWTEAFF.

V and J are TRBV30 and TRBJ2-7, with 10 bases aligning to TRBD2. The V gene's germline CDR1 is GTSNPN and CDR2 SVGIG (reference sequence). This CDR3 spans 15 amino acids. V shed 0 bases and J 5 bases; nucleotides not matched to a gene: 7. CDR3 DNA: TGTGCCTGGAGTGTATTACTAGCGGGGATTGACGAGCAGTACTTC. Translation gives CAWSVLLAGIDEQYF. Full variable domain (missing parts from reference TRBV30 and TRBJ2-7): SQTIHQWPATLVQPVGSPLSLECTVEGTSNPNLYWYRQAAGRGLQLLFYSVGIGQISSEVPQNLSASRPQDRQFILSSKKLLLSDSGFYLCAWSVLLAGIDEQYFGPGTRLTVT.

The chain is built from TRBV18 and TRBJ1-1; 7 bases fit TRBD1. V trimming: 2 bases; J trimming: 6 bases; junction bases outside the gene matches: 9. Germline-derived CDR1 and CDR2 are KGHSH and LQKENI. The CDR3 is 15 residues long. The DNA for the CDR3 is TGTGCCAGCTCACCAAAGGAGACAGGGTTGTCTGAAGCTTTCTTT. Protein sequence: CASSPKETGLSEAFF.

Only one count was recorded for this clone. The chain links TRBV7-2 to TRBJ2-5; a weak D match, TRBD2 (5 bases). V was cut by 4 bases and J by 0 bases, with 12 bases left in between. Per germline, CDR1 SGHTA and CDR2 FQGNSA. The CDR3 is 15 amino acids. The CDR3 DNA sequence: TGTGCCAGCAGCTCATCACGGGGAAACCAAGAGACCCAGTACTTC. It is translated as CASSSSRGNQETQYF.

The chain is built from TRBV4-2 and TRBJ1-5; no clear D. Per the germline V gene, CDR1 is LGHNA and CDR2 is YNFKEQ. V lost 2 bases to trimming and J lost 0 bases, with 5 bases between them. The CDR3 consists of 14 residues. The CDR3 DNA follows: TGTGCCAGCAGCCAACACACTAGCAATCAGCCCCAGCATTTT. This codes for CASSQHTSNQPQHF.

In regard to this clone: Other DNA sequences from this sample encode an identical CDR3 as well. This chain uses TRBV19 with TRBJ1-6; D is possibly TRBD1 (5 bases). The V gene's germline CDR1 is LNHDA and CDR2 SQIVND (reference sequence). This CDR3 contains 14 residues. The ends were cut back, 4 bases at V and 3 bases at J, with 7 bases in the middle. The CDR3 protein is CASSTGGYNSPLHF. The CDR3, as DNA: TGTGCCAGTAGTACCGGGGGCTATAATTCACCCCTCCACTTT.

This chain uses TRBV7-8 with TRBJ2-1; unclear D gene. The V gene's germline CDR1 is SGHVS and CDR2 FQNEAQ. The CDR3 contains 13 residues. The V end lost 10 bases, the J end lost 6 bases, and 16 bases lay between the germline ends. CDR3 bases: TGTGCCACCCTAAACGGGTCTGCCAATGAGCAGTTCTTC. Protein: CATLNGSANEQFF.

This rearrangement joins TRBV4-3 to TRBJ1-1, with 7 positions matching TRBD1. This CDR3 has 14 amino acids. Losses at the gene ends were 4 bases for V and 4 bases for J; bases not matched to a gene: 6. Looked up from germline, CDR1 is LGHNA and CDR2 is YSLEER. The CDR3 region is CASSPTGYGTEAFF. Written as DNA, the CDR3 is TGCGCCAGCAGCCCGACAGGGTACGGCACTGAAGCTTTCTTT.

The rearrangement uses TRBV5-1 and TRBJ1-2; 9 bases agree with TRBD1. This CDR3 comprises 15 residues. In germline, CDR1 is SGHRS, CDR2 YFSETQ. V was clipped by 4 bases and J by 3 bases; unmatched bases: 7. The CDR3 sequence: CASSTYRGPDYGYTF. In nucleotides, the CDR3 is TGCGCCAGCAGCACATACAGGGGGCCCGACTATGGCTACACCTTC.

The gene calls are TRBV5-6 and TRBJ1-2; D might be TRBD1 (5 bases). V was shortened by 3 bases and J by 14 bases, with 17 bases between the two germline ends. There are 12 residues in the CDR3. Looked up from germline, CDR1 is SGHDT and CDR2 is YYEEEE. CDR3 loop: CASSSPPRALTF. The CDR3 DNA reads TGTGCCAGCAGCTCCCCGCCCAGGGCCCTAACCTTC.

This clone was counted once. The chain carries TRBV7-9 and TRBJ1-2, with 7 bases lining up with TRBD1. This CDR3 is 12 amino acids long. V shed 5 bases, J shed 7 bases, and the junction held 4 bases outside the gene matches. Looked up from germline, CDR1 is SEHNR and CDR2 is FQNEAQ (reference sequence). CDR3 nucleotides: TGTGCCAGCAGCGAGACAGGGAGTGGCTACACCTTC. Translation gives CASSETGSGYTF.

This chain uses TRBV7-8 with TRBJ1-1; 7 positions agree with TRBD1. Germline V CDR1 and CDR2: SGHVS, FQNEAQ. CDR3 length: 17 amino acids. V lost 0 bases to trimming and J lost 4 bases; unmatched junction nucleotides: 11. CDR3 region: CASSLAQGIGWSTEAFF. CDR3 coding DNA: TGTGCCAGCAGCTTAGCACAGGGGATCGGTTGGAGCACTGAAGCTTTCTTT.

This chain uses TRBV5-6 with TRBJ1-2; TRBD1 is a possible D gene (5 bases). The V end lost 1 base, the J end lost 6 bases, and 10 bases lay between the germline ends. Germline CDR1 is SGHDT and CDR2 is YYEEEE. The CDR3 loop spans 13 amino acids. The DNA for the CDR3 is TGTGCCAGCAGCTTGTTCTGGGGCGATGGCTACACCTTC. It specifies CASSLFWGDGYTF.

This chain uses TRBV3-1 (or the pseudogene TRBV3-2) with TRBJ1-4, with TRBD1 matching over 9 bases. J gave up 0 bases and V 5 bases, and 4 bases lay outside the gene matches. The CDR3 spans 16 residues. CDR1 and CDR2 (germline): LGHDT, YNNKEL (reference sequence). This CDR3 reads CASSVRDRATNEKLFF. The CDR3 DNA sequence: TGTGCCAGCAGCGTTCGGGACAGGGCAACTAATGAAAAACTGTTTTTT.

This chain's CDR3 is CASSQTLYEQYF. In DNA form, the CDR3 reads TGCGCCAGCAGTCAAACTTTATACGAGCAGTACTTC. J is TRBJ2-7 and V is TRBV23-1, with unresolved D. TRBV23-1 is an ORF for which the function is uncertain. V was trimmed by 2 bases and J by 4 bases, leaving 6 bases between them. The CDR3 totals 12 residues.

The chain combines TRBV30 with TRBJ2-1; 7 nucleotides agree with TRBD2. The CDR3 extends over 16 amino acids. Germline lookup yields CDR1 GTSNPN and CDR2 SVGIG (reference sequence). J was trimmed by 7 bases and V by 1 base; bases with no gene match: 13. The CDR3 is CAWSAAELAKSNEQFF. The CDR3, as DNA: TGTGCCTGGAGTGCGGCAGAACTAGCGAAAAGTAATGAGCAGTTCTTC. Using reference TRBV30 and TRBJ2-1 for the parts outside the CDR3, the full variable domain is SQTIHQWPATLVQPVGSPLSLECTVEGTSNPNLYWYRQAAGRGLQLLFYSVGIGQISSEVPQNLSASRPQDRQFILSSKKLLLSDSGFYLCAWSAAELAKSNEQFFGPGTRLTVL.

This chain links TRBV4-2 with TRBJ1-5, with TRBD1 identical over 10 bases. The V gene's germline CDR1 is LGHNA and CDR2 YNFKEQ. The length of the CDR3 is 15 residues. J lost 9 bases, V lost 4 bases, and 9 bases had no gene match. The CDR3: CASSREDRGGRPQHF. The CDR3 DNA reads TGTGCCAGCAGCCGTGAGGACAGGGGGGGAAGGCCCCAGCATTTT.